The clone carrying this T cell receptor beta chain was picked up many times. The DNA ends 3 residues before the CDR3 does, and the rest of the CDR3 is filled in from the germline J gene. Some clones are missing from TCRdb's copy, which holds only in-frame ones; the method was immunoSEQ multiplex PCR. The repertoire consists of approximately 81,000 clones, none detected only once. The sample comes from a study of T cell clonality in common variable immunodeficiency. V dropped 0 bases and J dropped 1; count of bases not matched to a gene: 3. The CDR3 totals 15 residues. The germline V gene encodes CDR1 DFQATT and CDR2 SNEGSKA (reference sequence).

The chain has TRBV20-1 and TRBJ2-7; 10 nucleotides line up with TRBD2. The sequence was collected from a person aged 18 to 70 in good health. The sequencing sample was made of peripheral blood mononuclear cells. The sequenced CDR3 bases are TGCAGTGCTAGAGACCCAGCGGGAGGGTCCTACGAG. It is translated as CSARDPAGGSYE. The entire CDR3 protein reads CSARDPAGGSYEQYF.